This T cell receptor (beta chain) comes out of a study of cytomegalovirus exposure and HLA in healthy donors. With respect to this clone: Antigen specificity is unknown.

The study ran its PCR with 60 Vbeta and 13 Jbeta primers. Assay used: immunoSEQ multiplex PCR; TCRdb lists only in-frame clones, some missing. The sample gives under 200,000 clones, around 77% of which show up once; roughly 1.9% is in the top ten. Study-wide points: The productive fraction for most TCR beta V segments was about 87% or about 30% in an earlier analysis. As was reported, the classifier diagnosed cytomegalovirus status with high specificity and sensitivity. When analyzed later, a missense DCLRE1C variant was found to be linked to TCR beta V- and J-gene trimming.

The sequence was collected from a woman aged 30 to 39 in good health and CMV-seropositive. Sequences were obtained from PBMCs.

CDR3 nucleotides: TGTGCCAGCAGTTGGGGACAGGGAGGGAGCTACACCTTC. Amino acid sequence: CASSWGQGGSYTF. V gene TRBV6-5 combines with J gene TRBJ1-2, with TRBD1 identical over 9 bases. Looked up from germline, CDR1 is MNHEY and CDR2 is SVGAGI. The CDR3 runs 13 residues. Losses at the gene ends were 4 bases for V and 9 bases for J; bases not matched to a gene: 6.